This T cell receptor beta chain originates from a study of early T cells in non-severe SARS-CoV-2 infection. This clonotype came up many times. Germline lookup yields CDR1 LNHDA and CDR2 SQIVND (reference sequence). The J segment lost 5 bases and the V segment lost 7 bases, leaving 11 bases of the junction unmatched. CDR3 length: 15 residues. Unique molecular identifiers tagged individual cDNA molecules. Via MiXCR, TCRdb re-called the 5' RACE reads, giving one row per CDR3 protein. The repertoire has about 81,000 distinct CDR3 sequences, about 6.5% of them found once; the top ten carry less than 9.5%.

Sequencing was performed on whole blood. This sequence was found in an adult who was a healthcare worker with PCR-confirmed SARS-CoV-2 infection or an uninfected control (not recorded which). This rearrangement joins TRBV19 to TRBJ2-1; 7 nucleotides align to TRBD2. CDR3 sequence: CASTERAGYNNEQFF. The CDR3 nucleotides read TGTGCCAGTACAGAAAGAGCGGGATATAACAATGAGCAGTTCTTC.